The 25 T cell receptor beta chains below were found in one sample sequenced in a study of monozygotic twins with inflammatory bowel disease. One entry per CDR3 protein, without DNA, is what TCRdb gives after re-calling the 5' RACE reads. The sample includes approximately 160,000 distinct CDR3 sequences. The source material was blood. The receptors shown here come from a human donor with ulcerative colitis or Crohn's disease, or a healthy co-twin of an affected twin (not recorded which).

This rearrangement joins TRBV7-3 to TRBJ1-1. Germline V gives CDR1 SGHTA, CDR2 FQGTGA. There are 15 residues in the CDR3. CDR3 amino acids: CASSLMGRANTEAFF.

V usage is TRBV24-1 and J usage is TRBJ1-3; TCRdb names TRBD1, which stays unverified in the absence of DNA. This CDR3 is built from 15 residues. The germline V gene has CDR1 KGHDR and CDR2 SFDVKD. The CDR3 region is CATSDPDISGNTIYF.

The chain links TRBV5-1 to TRBJ2-1; TCRdb proposes TRBD1, but this gene call is untestable without DNA. The germline gives CDR1 SGHRS, CDR2 YFSETQ. The CDR3 sequence is 13 residues long. CDR3 protein: CASSQSRDNEQFF.

The gene calls are TRBV6-5 and TRBJ2-5; the D call of TRBD1 rests on TCRdb alone, since no DNA is present to check it. Germline V gives CDR1 MNHEY, CDR2 SVGAGI. This CDR3 has 14 amino acids. Here the CDR3 reads CASSSIPEGATQYF.

J is TRBJ2-7 and V is TRBV6-5; TCRdb indicates TRBD1, and absent DNA this call remains unverified. Germline V gene data show CDR1 as MNHEY and CDR2 as SVGAGI. The CDR3 has 16 amino acids. The CDR3 protein is CASSYGPTGEIDEQYF.

The V and J genes are TRBV18 and TRBJ2-1; TCRdb's D call, TRBD2, is unchecked because there is no DNA. Germline CDR1 KGHSH, CDR2 LQKENI. The CDR3 totals 16 residues. The CDR3 loop reads CASSPVTSGAYNEQFF.

V and J are TRBV7-9 and TRBJ2-2; TCRdb proposes TRBD1, but this gene call is untestable without DNA. Germline CDR1 is SEHNR and CDR2 is FQNEAQ (reference sequence). The CDR3 has 15 residues. The CDR3 region is CASKDRAENTGELFF.

The genes are TRBV15 and TRBJ1-6; TCRdb calls TRBD1, which cannot be checked without DNA. The V gene's germline CDR1 is LNHNV and CDR2 YYDKDF (reference sequence). The CDR3 is 13 amino acids. CDR3 residues: CATSRLQGLDLHF.

CDR3 protein: CASGLVLGRGLGNEQFF. V usage is TRBV12-5 and J usage is TRBJ2-1; as DNA is missing, the TRBD1 call by TCRdb cannot be tested. The CDR3 totals 17 residues. From germline, CDR1 is LGHNT and CDR2 FRNRAP.

The V and J genes are TRBV5-5 and TRBJ2-7. CDR1 and CDR2 from the germline V gene are SGHKS and YYEKEE (reference sequence). The CDR3 runs 13 residues. CDR3 residues: CASTWTGSYEQYF. The complete variable domain, with remaining parts taken from reference TRBV5-5 and TRBJ2-7, reads DAGVTQSPTHLIKTRGQQVTLRCSPISGHKSVSWYQQVLGQGPQFIFQYYEKEERGRGNFPDRFSARQFPNYSSELNVNALLLGDSALYLCASTWTGSYEQYFGPGTRLTVT.

The chain carries TRBV7-2 and TRBJ2-1. CDR3 length: 12 amino acids. Germline CDR1 and CDR2: SGHTA and FQGNSA. This CDR3 is CASSFDWIEQFF.

The chain has TRBV6-5 and TRBJ2-7; TCRdb returns TRBD1, unconfirmable since there is no DNA. The CDR3 loop spans 11 amino acids. From germline, CDR1 is MNHEY and CDR2 SVGAGI. The CDR3 region is CASKGGYEQYF.

CDR3 region: CSAGQGGSYNEQFF. The chain uses TRBV20-1 and TRBJ2-1. CDR1 is DFQATT, CDR2 SNEGSKA, per germline (reference sequence). The CDR3 totals 14 residues.

The chain links TRBV3-1 to TRBJ1-6; TCRdb's D call of TRBD1 is untestable without DNA. Germline V gene data show CDR1 as LGHDT and CDR2 as YNNKEL (reference sequence). The CDR3 is 13 amino acids. The CDR3 loop reads CASVGGQHSPLHF.

The chain links TRBV30 to TRBJ2-3; with no DNA, the TCRdb D assignment of TRBD2 cannot be verified. The CDR3 loop spans 14 amino acids. CDR1 is GTSNPN and CDR2 is SVGIG in the germline V gene (reference sequence). The chain's CDR3 is CAWSRGLEADTQYF.

The rearrangement joins TRBV3-1 to TRBJ1-5; TCRdb returns TRBD1, unconfirmable since there is no DNA. Germline CDR1 and CDR2: LGHDT and YNNKEL (reference sequence). The CDR3 is 16 residues long. CDR3 protein: CASSPGQGISNQPQHF. Together with reference TRBV3-1 and TRBJ1-5, the CDR3 gives the full variable domain: DTAVSQTPKYLVTQMGNDKSIKCEQNLGHDTMYWYKQDSKKFLKIMFSYNNKELIINETVPNRFSPKSPDKAHLNLHINSLELGDSAVYFCASSPGQGISNQPQHFGDGTRLSIL.

CDR3 loop: CSASGGRAVGEQFF. The chain has TRBV20-1 and TRBJ2-1; absent DNA, TCRdb's TRBD2 call cannot be checked. CDR3 length equals 14 residues. Germline CDR1 reads DFQATT; CDR2 reads SNEGSKA (reference sequence).

The chain is built from TRBV5-1 and TRBJ1-6; the D call from TCRdb, TRBD1, cannot be confirmed without DNA. The CDR3 contains 15 residues. The germline V gene has CDR1 SGHRS and CDR2 YFSETQ. CDR3 protein: CASSHEGHGSSPLHF.

This chain links TRBV6-1 with TRBJ2-7; TCRdb gives TRBD1 as the D gene, but with no DNA this cannot be confirmed. The CDR3 is 12 residues long. Germline V gene data show CDR1 as MNHNS and CDR2 as SASEGT. CDR3 sequence: CASRTESYEQYF.

The chain carries TRBV5-1 and TRBJ2-1; TCRdb selects TRBD1, and the lack of DNA leaves this call unchecked. This CDR3 spans 16 amino acids. Germline V CDR1 and CDR2: SGHRS, YFSETQ. CDR3 protein: CASSANVGGTGNEQFF.

The rearrangement joins TRBV4-2 to TRBJ1-6; TCRdb's D call, TRBD1, is unchecked because there is no DNA. The CDR3 is 17 amino acids. In germline, CDR1 is LGHNA, CDR2 YNFKEQ. This CDR3 is CASSQDHRGLYNSPLHF.

The V and J genes are TRBV19 and TRBJ2-3; TCRdb's D gene call, TRBD1, goes unchecked for lack of DNA. The CDR3 has 13 amino acids. Germline V CDR1 and CDR2: LNHDA, SQIVND (reference sequence). CDR3: CASHTGATDTQYF.

V gene TRBV11-1 combines with J gene TRBJ2-1; TCRdb outputs TRBD2, but without DNA this stays unchecked. The CDR3 totals 19 residues. Germline lookup yields CDR1 SGHAT and CDR2 FQDESV (reference sequence). CDR3 loop: CASSSPLAGAPNNYNEQFF.

The chain combines TRBV12-3 or TRBV12-4 with TRBJ2-7; TCRdb gives TRBD1 as the D gene, but with no DNA this cannot be confirmed. The CDR3 has 15 residues. The CDR3 sequence: CASSPPGPPSFEQYF.

The V gene is TRBV12-3 or TRBV12-4, the J gene TRBJ2-1; TCRdb gives TRBD1 as the D gene, but with no DNA this cannot be confirmed. This CDR3 comprises 14 residues. CDR3 loop: CAITTGSLYNEQFF.